Only one count was recorded for the clone carrying this TCR beta chain. The record originates from a study of patients and donors after allogeneic stem cell transplantation. TCRdb passed the RT-PCR reads through MiXCR, listing each CDR3 protein once. The repertoire holds about a million distinct CDR3 sequences, roughly 18% seen once, with 5% to 6.5% in the top ten. V lost 8 bases, J lost 4 bases, and 17 bases lay in between. The CDR3 totals 14 residues. Germline V gene lookup returns CDR1 WSHSY and CDR2 SAAADI. The sequence was obtained from a human donor who was either an allogeneic HSCT recipient or a stem cell or donor lymphocyte infusion donor (not recorded which). It is not recorded whose cells these are; they may come from a transplant donor. The sequencing input was blood, either unsorted or a sorted T cell fraction (not recorded which). This chain uses TRBV10-2 with TRBJ2-5; D might be TRBD1 or TRBD2, each matching 6 bases. CDR3 coding DNA: TGCGCCAGCGGACAGACTAGATCGCTAGAGACCCAGTACTTC. It encodes CASGQTRSLETQYF.